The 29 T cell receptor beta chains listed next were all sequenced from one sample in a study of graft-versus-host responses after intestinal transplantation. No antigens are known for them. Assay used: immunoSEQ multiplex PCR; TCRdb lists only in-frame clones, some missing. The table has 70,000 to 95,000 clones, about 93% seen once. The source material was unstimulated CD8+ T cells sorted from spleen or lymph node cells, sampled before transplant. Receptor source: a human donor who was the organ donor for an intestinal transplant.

The CDR3 DNA is TGTGCCAGCTCTGGCGGAGCCACGTACGAGCAGTACTTC. It codes for CASSGGATYEQYF. V gene TRBV11-2 combines with J gene TRBJ2-7; no reliable D call. Germline V gene data show CDR1 as SGHAT and CDR2 as FQNNGV. The CDR3 runs 13 residues. V lost 8 bases and J lost 4, with 15 bases in between.

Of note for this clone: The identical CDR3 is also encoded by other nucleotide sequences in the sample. This chain's CDR3 is CASSLGLAGSSSYNEQFF. In DNA form, the CDR3 reads TGTGCCAGCAGCTTAGGACTAGCGGGTTCGAGCTCCTACAATGAGCAGTTCTTC. This chain joins TRBV7-8 and TRBJ2-1; 10 positions match TRBD2. This CDR3 spans 18 amino acids. Germline trimming cut 1 base from V and 0 bases from J; bases unmatched to any gene: 6. The germline gives CDR1 SGHVS, CDR2 FQNEAQ.

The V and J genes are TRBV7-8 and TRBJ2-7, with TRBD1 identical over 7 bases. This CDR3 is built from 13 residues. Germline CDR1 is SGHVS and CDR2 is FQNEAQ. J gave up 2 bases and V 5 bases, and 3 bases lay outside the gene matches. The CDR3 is CASSLGTAYEQYF. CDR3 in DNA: TGTGCCAGCAGCCTAGGGACAGCCTACGAGCAGTACTTC. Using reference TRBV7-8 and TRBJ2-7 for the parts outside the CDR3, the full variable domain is GAGVSQSPRYKVAKRGQDVALRCDPISGHVSLFWYQQALGQGPEFLTYFQNEAQLDKSGLPSDRFFAERPEGSVSTLKIQRTQQEDSAVYLCASSLGTAYEQYFGPGTRLTVT.

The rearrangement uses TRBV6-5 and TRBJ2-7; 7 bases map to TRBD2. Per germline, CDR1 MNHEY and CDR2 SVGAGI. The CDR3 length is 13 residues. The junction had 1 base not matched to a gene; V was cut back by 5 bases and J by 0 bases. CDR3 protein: CASSQRGSYEQYF. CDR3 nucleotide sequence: TGTGCCAGCAGTCAGCGGGGCTCCTACGAGCAGTACTTC.

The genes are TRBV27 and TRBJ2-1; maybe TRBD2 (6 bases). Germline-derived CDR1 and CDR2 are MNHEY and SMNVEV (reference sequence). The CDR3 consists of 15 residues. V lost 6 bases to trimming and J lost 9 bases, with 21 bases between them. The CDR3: CASRLGRYRAGEQFF. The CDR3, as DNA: TGTGCCAGCAGATTAGGGAGGTACCGGGCTGGTGAGCAGTTCTTC.

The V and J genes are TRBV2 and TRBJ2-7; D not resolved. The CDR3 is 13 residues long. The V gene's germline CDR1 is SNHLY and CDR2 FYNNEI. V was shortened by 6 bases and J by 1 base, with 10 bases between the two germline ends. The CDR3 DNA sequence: TGTGCCAGCAGCCCCGCCAGTTCCTACGAGCAGTACTTC. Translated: CASSPASSYEQYF.

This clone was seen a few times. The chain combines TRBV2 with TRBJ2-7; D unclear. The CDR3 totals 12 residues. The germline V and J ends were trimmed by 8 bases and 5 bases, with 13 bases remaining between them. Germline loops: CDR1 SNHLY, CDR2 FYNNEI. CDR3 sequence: CASLVGSDEQYF. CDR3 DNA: TGTGCCAGCCTAGTGGGTTCTGACGAGCAGTACTTC.

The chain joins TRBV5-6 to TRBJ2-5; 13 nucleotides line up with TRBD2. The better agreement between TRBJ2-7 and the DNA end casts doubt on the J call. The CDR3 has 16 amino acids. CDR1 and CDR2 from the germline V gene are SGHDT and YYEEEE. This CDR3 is CASSSAGTSGACEQYF. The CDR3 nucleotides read TGTGCCAGCAGCTCCGCCGGGACTAGCGGGGCCTGCGAGCAGTACTTC.

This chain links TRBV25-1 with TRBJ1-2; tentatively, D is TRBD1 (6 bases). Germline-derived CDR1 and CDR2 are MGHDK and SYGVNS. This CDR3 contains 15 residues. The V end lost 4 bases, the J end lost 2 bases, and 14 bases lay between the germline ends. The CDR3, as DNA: TGTGCCAGCAGTGCCCCCGGACAGACCAACTATGGCTACACCTTC. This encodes CASSAPGQTNYGYTF.

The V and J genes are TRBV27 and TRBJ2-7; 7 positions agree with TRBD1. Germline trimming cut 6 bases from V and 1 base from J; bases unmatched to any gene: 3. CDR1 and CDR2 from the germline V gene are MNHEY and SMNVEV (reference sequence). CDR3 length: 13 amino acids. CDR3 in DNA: TGTGCCAGCAGAAACAGGGGATCCTACGAGCAGTACTTC. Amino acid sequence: CASRNRGSYEQYF.

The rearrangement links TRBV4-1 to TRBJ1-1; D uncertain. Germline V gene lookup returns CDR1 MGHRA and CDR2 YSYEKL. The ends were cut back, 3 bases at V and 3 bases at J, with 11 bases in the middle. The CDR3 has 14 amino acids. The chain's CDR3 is CASSHSSRDTEAFF. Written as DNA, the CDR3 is TGCGCCAGCAGCCATTCTTCGAGGGACACTGAAGCTTTCTTT.

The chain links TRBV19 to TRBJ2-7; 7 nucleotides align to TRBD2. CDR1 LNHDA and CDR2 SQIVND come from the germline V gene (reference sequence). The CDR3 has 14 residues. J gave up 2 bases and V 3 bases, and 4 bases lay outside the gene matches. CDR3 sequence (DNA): TGTGCCAGTAGTATGGGGGGGAATCCCTACGAGCAGTACTTC. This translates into CASSMGGNPYEQYF.

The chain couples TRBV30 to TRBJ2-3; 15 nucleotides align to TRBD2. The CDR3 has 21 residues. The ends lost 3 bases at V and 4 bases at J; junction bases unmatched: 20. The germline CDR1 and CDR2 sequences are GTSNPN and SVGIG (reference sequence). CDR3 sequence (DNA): TGTGCCTGGAGCCTAGAACTATCCCGGACTAGCGGGGGGGCTTTGGCAGATACGCAGTATTTT. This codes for CAWSLELSRTSGGALADTQYF. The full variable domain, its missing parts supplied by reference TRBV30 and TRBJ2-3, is SQTIHQWPATLVQPVGSPLSLECTVEGTSNPNLYWYRQAAGRGLQLLFYSVGIGQISSEVPQNLSASRPQDRQFILSSKKLLLSDSGFYLCAWSLELSRTSGGALADTQYFGPGTRLTVL.

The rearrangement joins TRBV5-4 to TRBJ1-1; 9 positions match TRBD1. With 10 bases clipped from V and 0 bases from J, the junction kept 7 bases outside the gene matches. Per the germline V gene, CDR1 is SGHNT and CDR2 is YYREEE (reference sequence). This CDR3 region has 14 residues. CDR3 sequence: CAYKTGGMNTEAFF. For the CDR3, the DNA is TGTGCCTATAAGACAGGGGGGATGAACACTGAAGCTTTCTTT. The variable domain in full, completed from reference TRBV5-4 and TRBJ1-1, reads ETGVTQSPTHLIKTRGQQVTLRCSSQSGHNTVSWYQQALGQGPQFIFQYYREEENGRGNFPPRFSGLQFPNYSSELNVNALELDDSALYLCAYKTGGMNTEAFFGQGTRLTVV.

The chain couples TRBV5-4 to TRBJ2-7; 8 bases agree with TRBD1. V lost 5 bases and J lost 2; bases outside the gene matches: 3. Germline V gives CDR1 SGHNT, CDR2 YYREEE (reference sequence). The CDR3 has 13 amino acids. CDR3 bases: TGTGCCAGCAGGGAACAGGGGGCCTACGAGCAGTACTTC. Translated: CASREQGAYEQYF.

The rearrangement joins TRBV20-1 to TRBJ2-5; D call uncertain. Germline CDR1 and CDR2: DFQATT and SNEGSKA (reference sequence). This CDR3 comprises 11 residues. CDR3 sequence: CSPPARLTQYF. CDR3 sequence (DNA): TGCAGCCCCCCCGCGCGGTTGACCCAGTACTTC.

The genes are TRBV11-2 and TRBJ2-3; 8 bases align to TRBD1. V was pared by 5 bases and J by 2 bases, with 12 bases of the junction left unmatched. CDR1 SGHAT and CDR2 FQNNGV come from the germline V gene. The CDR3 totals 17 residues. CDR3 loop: CASSPPYRGWFTDTQYF. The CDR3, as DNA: TGTGCCAGCAGCCCTCCCTACAGGGGGTGGTTCACAGATACGCAGTATTTT.

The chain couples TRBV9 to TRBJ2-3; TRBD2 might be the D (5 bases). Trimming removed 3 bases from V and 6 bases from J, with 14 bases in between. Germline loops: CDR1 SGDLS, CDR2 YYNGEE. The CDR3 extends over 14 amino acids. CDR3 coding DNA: TGTGCCAGCAGCGCTGGGCTAGCCGCCGATACGCAGTATTTT. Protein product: CASSAGLAADTQYF. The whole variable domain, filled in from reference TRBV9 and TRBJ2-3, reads DSGVTQTPKHLITATGQRVTLRCSPRSGDLSVYWYQQSLDQGLQFLIQYYNGEERAKGNILERFSAQQFPDLHSELNLSSLELGDSALYFCASSAGLAADTQYFGPGTRLTVL.

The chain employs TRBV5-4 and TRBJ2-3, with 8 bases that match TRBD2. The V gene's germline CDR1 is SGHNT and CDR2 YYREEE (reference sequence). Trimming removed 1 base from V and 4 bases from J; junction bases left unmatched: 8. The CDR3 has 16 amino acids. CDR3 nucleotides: TGTGCCAGCAGCTTGTGGGGTAGCGGGATGGCAGATACGCAGTATTTT. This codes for CASSLWGSGMADTQYF.

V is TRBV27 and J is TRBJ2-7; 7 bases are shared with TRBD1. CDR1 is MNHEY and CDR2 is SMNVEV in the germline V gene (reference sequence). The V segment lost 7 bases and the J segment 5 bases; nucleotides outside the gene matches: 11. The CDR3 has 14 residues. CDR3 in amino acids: CASTNLDRLNEQYF. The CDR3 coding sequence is TGTGCCAGCACCAACCTGGACAGGTTAAACGAGCAGTACTTC.

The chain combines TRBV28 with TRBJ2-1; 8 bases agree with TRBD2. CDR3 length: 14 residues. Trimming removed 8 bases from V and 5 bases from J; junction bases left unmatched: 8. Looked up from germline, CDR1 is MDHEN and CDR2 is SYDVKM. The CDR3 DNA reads TGTGCCAGCTCGATGGCGGGAGGAAACAATGAGCAGTTCTTC. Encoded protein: CASSMAGGNNEQFF.

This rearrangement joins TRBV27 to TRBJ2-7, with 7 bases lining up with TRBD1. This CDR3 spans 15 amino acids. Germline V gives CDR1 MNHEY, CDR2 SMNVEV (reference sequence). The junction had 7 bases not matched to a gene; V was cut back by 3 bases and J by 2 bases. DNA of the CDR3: TGTGCCAGCAGTTTCTCCCGACAGGGTCCCTACGAGCAGTACTTC. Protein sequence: CASSFSRQGPYEQYF.

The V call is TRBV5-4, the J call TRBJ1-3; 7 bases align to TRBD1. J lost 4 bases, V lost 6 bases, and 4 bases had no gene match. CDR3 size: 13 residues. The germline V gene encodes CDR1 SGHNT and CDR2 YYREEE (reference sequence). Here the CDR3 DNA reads TGTGCCAGCACCATGACAGGGGGAAACACCATATATTTT. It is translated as CASTMTGGNTIYF.

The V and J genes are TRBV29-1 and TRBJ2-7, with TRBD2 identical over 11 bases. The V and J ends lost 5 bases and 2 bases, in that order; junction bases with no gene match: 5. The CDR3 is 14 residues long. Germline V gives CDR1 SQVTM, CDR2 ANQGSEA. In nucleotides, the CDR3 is TGCAGCGTTCGGACTAGCGGGTTACCCTACGAGCAGTACTTC. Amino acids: CSVRTSGLPYEQYF.

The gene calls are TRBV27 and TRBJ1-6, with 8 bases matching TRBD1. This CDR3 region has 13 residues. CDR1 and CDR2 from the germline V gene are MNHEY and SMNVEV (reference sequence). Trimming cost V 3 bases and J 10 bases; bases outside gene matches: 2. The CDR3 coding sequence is TGTGCCAGCAGTTTTCGGACAGGGTCACCCCTCCACTTT. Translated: CASSFRTGSPLHF.

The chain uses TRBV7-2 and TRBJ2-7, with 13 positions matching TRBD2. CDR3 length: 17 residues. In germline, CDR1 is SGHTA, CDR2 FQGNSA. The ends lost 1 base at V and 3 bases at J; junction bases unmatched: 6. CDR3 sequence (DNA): TGTGCCAGCAGCTTAGGGACTAGCGGGAGTTGGGGCTACGAGCAGTACTTC. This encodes CASSLGTSGSWGYEQYF.

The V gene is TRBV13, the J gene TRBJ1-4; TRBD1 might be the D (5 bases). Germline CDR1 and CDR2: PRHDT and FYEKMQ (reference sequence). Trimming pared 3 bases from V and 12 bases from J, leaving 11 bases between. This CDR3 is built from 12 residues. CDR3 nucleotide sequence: TGTGCCAGCAGCTTGGGGGGGGTAGAACTGTTTTTT. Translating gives CASSLGGVELFF.

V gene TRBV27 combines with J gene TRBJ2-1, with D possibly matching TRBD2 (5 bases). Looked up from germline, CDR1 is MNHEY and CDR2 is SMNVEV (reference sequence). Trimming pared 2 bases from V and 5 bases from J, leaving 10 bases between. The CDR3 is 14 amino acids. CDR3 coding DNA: TGTGCCAGCAGTTTACGTCGGGGTGACAATGAGCAGTTCTTC. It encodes CASSLRRGDNEQFF.

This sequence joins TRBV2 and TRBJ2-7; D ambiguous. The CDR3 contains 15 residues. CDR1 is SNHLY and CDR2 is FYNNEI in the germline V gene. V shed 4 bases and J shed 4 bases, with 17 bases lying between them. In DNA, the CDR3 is TGTGCCAGCAGTGTTTTCGGTGATTCTGGTTACGAGCAGTACTTC. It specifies CASSVFGDSGYEQYF.